Included here is one T cell receptor beta chain sequence, with context. This clonotype was counted between two and nine times. Its antigen specificity is not known. No much larger clone exists at a distance of one base, and base qualities are not known. This sample is part of a study of T cell repertoires in cytomegalovirus infection (dated by TCRdb to the late 2010s). Broadly, across the study: Alongside well-studied HLA-B-restricted epitopes, the peptide stimulations were aimed at recently identified HLA-C-restricted CMV epitopes, whose presentation resists viral immunomodulation. Donor HLA type was relevant to the analysis, because carriage of CMV infection together with the matching HLA type was indicated by public TCR beta signatures. The paper's findings and limits, for the study overall: In the ex vivo response, HLA-C-restricted CMV-specific TCR beta clonotypes were dominant, and in two of eight donors the single most frequent clonotype came from this HLA-C-restricted group. Carriers of CMV infection plus the relevant HLA type were discriminated by the cumulative frequency of public TCR beta family members in the study cohort and in an independent roughly 350-donor cohort.

The sample was run on an Illumina HiSeq 1500. Clones were called with MiXCR by TCRdb after fastp trimmed the public reads at Q25, and only in-frame beta chains were retained. Merged by CDR3 protein, the rows form single entries marked with the most common genes and DNA. The sample table contains under 850,000 distinct CDR3 sequences; only one count was recorded for around a third of them. Together, the top ten hold over 15% of the sample. V sheds 1 base and J sheds 4 bases, leaving 10 bases between their ends. The germline V gene (reference sequence) gives CDR1 as SEHNR and CDR2 as FQNEAQ. The CDR3 sequence holds 14 residues, the cysteine and phenylalanine included. The kept DNA is CDR3 alone, 42 bases in frame from the first base. What the treatment or condition label conveys for this sample: in vitro stimulation with specific CMV peptide epitopes to enrich CMV-specific T cells.

Recombination connected TRBV7-9 to TRBJ1-1; TRBD1 is possibly the D segment (5 matching bases). The sequence came from a human donor in good health (CMV status not recorded). Some clones in this sample may be carry-over from other donors' samples. The starting material was cultured PBMCs, obtained from culture after CMV antigen stimulation. The DNA sequence is TGTGCCAGCAGCTTAGTCGGCGACAGCACTGAAGCTTTCTTT. This translates into CASSLVGDSTEAFF.